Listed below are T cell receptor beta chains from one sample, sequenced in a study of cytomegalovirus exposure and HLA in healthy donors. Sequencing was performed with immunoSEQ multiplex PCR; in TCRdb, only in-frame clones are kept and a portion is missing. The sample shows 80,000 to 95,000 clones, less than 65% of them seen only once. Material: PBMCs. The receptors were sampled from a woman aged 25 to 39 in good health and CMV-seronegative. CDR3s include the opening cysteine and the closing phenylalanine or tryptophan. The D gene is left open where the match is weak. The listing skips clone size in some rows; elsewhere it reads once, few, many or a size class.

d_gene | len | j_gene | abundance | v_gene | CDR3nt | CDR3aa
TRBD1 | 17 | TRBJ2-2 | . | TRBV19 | TGTGCCAGTACTATCTACAGGGGGCTTAGGAACACCGGGGAGCTGTTTTTT | CASTIYRGLRNTGELFF
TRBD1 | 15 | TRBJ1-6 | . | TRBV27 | TGTGCCAGCAGTTTCGAAGGGACAGATAATTCACCCCTCCACTTT | CASSFEGTDNSPLHF
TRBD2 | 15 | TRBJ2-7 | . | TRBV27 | TGTGCCAGCAGAATTACTAGCGGGAGTACCTACGAGCAGTACTTC | CASRITSGSTYEQYF
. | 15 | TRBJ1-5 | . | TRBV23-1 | TGCGCCAGCACCACACAGGGTGGAAAGCTTCAGCCCCAGCATTTT | CASTTQGGKLQPQHF
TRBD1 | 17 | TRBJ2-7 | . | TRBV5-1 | TGCGCCAGCAGCTCTTACCTACAGGGGCGCCGGGTCCACGAGCAGTACTTC | CASSSYLQGRRVHEQYF
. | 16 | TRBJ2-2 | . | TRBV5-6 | TGTGCCAGCAGCTTCCTGGCGGGACCGAACACCGGGGAGCTGTTTTTT | CASSFLAGPNTGELFF
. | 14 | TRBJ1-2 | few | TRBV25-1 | TGTGCCAGCACGGCCCAGGGGCACTACTATGGCTACACCTTC | CASTAQGHYYGYTF
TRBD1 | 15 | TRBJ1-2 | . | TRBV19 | TGTGCCAGTAGTATAAGGGCAGGGGGCAACTATGGCTACACCTTC | CASSIRAGGNYGYTF
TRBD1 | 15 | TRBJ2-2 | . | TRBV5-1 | TGCGCCAGCAGCGGTGGGACAGGGAGTTTCGGGGAGCTGTTTTTT | CASSGGTGSFGELFF
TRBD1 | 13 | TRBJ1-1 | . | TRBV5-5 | TGTGCCCCTCCATACAGGGGCCGGTTGGAAGCTTTCTTT | CAPPYRGRLEAFF
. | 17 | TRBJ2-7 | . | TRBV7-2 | TGTGCCAGCAGCTTAGAGCTGAGAGCCTATCCGGGCTACGAGCAGTACTTC | CASSLELRAYPGYEQYF
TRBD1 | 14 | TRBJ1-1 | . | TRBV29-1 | TGCAGCGTGAGGGGGACAGGGGCGAACACTGAAGCTTTCTTT | CSVRGTGANTEAFF
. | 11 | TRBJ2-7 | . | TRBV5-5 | TGTGCCAGCAGTTCCAGTTACGAGCAGTACTTC | CASSSSYEQYF
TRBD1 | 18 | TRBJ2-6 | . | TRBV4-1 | TGCGCCAGCAGCCAAGCTCAGAAGGGGGCGGCCGGGGCCAACGTCCTGACTTTC | CASSQAQKGAAGANVLTF
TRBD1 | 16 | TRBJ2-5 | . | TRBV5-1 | TGCGCCAGCAGCTGGAGGACAGGGGGTTTGGGAGAGACCCAGTACTTC | CASSWRTGGLGETQYF
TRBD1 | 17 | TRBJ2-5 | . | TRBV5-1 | TGCGCCAGCAGCTTGGTCCTAGGGACAGGGGGCGGAAAGACCCAGTACTTC | CASSLVLGTGGGKTQYF
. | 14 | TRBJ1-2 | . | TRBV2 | TGTGCCAGCAGCGCAGGGTTATCTAACTATGGCTACACCTTC | CASSAGLSNYGYTF
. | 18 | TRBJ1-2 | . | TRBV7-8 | TGTGCCAGCACCGTTCCCGGGGGAGATGGCCTCGGGAGCTATGGCTACACCTTC | CASTVPGGDGLGSYGYTF
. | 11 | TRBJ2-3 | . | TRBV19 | TGTGCCAGTGGCCCCACAGATACGCAGTATTTT | CASGPTDTQYF
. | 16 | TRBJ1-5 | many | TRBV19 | TGTGCCTCTAAGGGGGGGACGGGGAATAGCAATCAGCCCCAGCATTTT | CASKGGTGNSNQPQHF
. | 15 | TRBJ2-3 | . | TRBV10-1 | TGCGCCAGCAGTGAGGGACAGCTGGTCACAGATACGCAGTATTTT | CASSEGQLVTDTQYF
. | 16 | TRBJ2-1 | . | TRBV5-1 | TGCGCCAGCAGCTTAGGATTAAGGGGTCTCGTCGATGAGCAGTTCTTC | CASSLGLRGLVDEQFF
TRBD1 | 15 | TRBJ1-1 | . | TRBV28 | TGTGCCAGCAGATTGCAGACAGGGGTGAACACTGAAGCTTTCTTT | CASRLQTGVNTEAFF
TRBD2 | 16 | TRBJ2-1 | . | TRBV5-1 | TGCGCCAGCAGCTCCCTGACTAGCGGGAGGGATAATGAGCAGTTCTTC | CASSSLTSGRDNEQFF
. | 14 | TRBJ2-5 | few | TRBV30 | TGTGCCTGGAGTGGGGTCCAGGGGCGGGAGACCCAGTACTTC | CAWSGVQGRETQYF
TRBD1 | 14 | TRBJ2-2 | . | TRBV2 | TGTGCCAGCAAGGGACAGGCGAACACCGGGGAGCTGTTTTTT | CASKGQANTGELFF
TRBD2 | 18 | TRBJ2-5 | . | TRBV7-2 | TGTGCCAGCAGCTTAGGGGGGATTGGACTAGCGGGACAAGAGACCCAGTACTTC | CASSLGGIGLAGQETQYF
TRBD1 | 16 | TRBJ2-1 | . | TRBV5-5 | TGTGCCAGCAGCTACCGTACGGGACAGGGGGCGTATGAGCAGTTCTTC | CASSYRTGQGAYEQFF
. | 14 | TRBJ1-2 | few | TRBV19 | TGTGCCAGTAGGTCAGTCCTCACTAACTATGGCTACACCTTC | CASRSVLTNYGYTF
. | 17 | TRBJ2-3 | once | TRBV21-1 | TGTGCCAGCAGCAAAGTAAACTTAAGAGGTTCCACAGATACGCAGTATTTT | CASSKVNLRGSTDTQYF
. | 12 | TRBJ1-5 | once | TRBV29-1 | TGCAGCGTTGGGAGGGTTGGACAGCCCCAGCATTTT | CSVGRVGQPQHF
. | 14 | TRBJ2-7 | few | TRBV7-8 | TGTGCCAGCAGCTTTAACAGAAAAAAGGCCGAGCAGTACTTC | CASSFNRKKAEQYF
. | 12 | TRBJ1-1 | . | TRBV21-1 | TGTGCCAGCGGGGGGAGAAACACTGAAGCTTTCTTT | CASGGRNTEAFF
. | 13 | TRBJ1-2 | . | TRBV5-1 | TGCGCCAGCGGCATACAGGACAACTATGGCTACACCTTC | CASGIQDNYGYTF
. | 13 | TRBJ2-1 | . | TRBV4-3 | TGCGCCAGCAGCCAAGAGCGGGCCAATGAGCAGTTCTTC | CASSQERANEQFF
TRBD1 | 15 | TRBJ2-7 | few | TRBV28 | TGTGCCAGCAGTATTCCCGGGACAGGGACCTACGAGCAGTACTTC | CASSIPGTGTYEQYF
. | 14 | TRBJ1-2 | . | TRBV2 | TGTGCCAGCAGTGAAGGGGCTGGGAACTATGGCTACACCTTC | CASSEGAGNYGYTF
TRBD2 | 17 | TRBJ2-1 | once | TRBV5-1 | TGCGCCAGCAGCTGGATCTTAGCGGGAGGCTCCTACAATGAGCAGTTCTTC | CASSWILAGGSYNEQFF